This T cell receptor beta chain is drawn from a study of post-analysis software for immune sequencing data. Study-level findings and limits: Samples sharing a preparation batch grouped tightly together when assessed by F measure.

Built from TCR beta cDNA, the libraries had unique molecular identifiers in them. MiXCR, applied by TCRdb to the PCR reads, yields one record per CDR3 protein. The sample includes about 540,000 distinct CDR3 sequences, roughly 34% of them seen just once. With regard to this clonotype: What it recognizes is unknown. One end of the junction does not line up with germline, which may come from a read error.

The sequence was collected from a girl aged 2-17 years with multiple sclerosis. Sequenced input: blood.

Written as DNA, the CDR3 is TGTACCAGCAGCTTAGCGGACAGGGATTCTGAAGCTTTCTTT. Protein sequence: CTSSLADRDSEAFF. The chain employs TRBV7-9 and TRBJ1-1; TRBD1 aligns across 8 bases. CDR1 and CDR2 from the germline V gene are SEHNR and FQNEAQ (reference sequence). The CDR3 runs 14 residues. Filled out from reference TRBV7-9 and TRBJ1-1, the complete variable domain reads DTGVSQNPRHKITKRGQNVTFRCDPISEHNRLYWYRQTLGQGPEFLTYFQNEAQLEKSRLLSDRFSAERPKGSFSTLEIQRTEQGDSAMYLCTSSLADRDSEAFFGQGTRLTVV.